This passage covers 4 T cell receptor beta chains from one sample sequenced in a study of blood T cell repertoires in COVID-19. Here immunoSEQ multiplex PCR was the method, and the copy in TCRdb shows in-frame clones only, minus some. The sample comprises approximately 300,000 clones, 70% to 90% of which are singletons, and 5% to 7.5% rests with the top ten. Source material: peripheral blood. Source of these receptors: a man between 18 and 29 years old who had recovered from COVID-19.

The rearrangement joins TRBV5-5 to TRBJ2-3, with 12 nucleotides matching TRBD2. The germline gives CDR1 SGHKS, CDR2 YYEKEE (reference sequence). The CDR3 totals 16 residues. The V gene end was trimmed by 0 bases and the J gene end by 3 bases; junction bases not matched to a gene: 2. The CDR3 loop is CASSLELAGGTDTQYF. As DNA, the CDR3 is TGTGCCAGCAGCTTGGAACTAGCGGGAGGAACAGATACGCAGTATTTT.

The chain has TRBV5-1 and TRBJ2-3, with a weak D call TRBD2 (6 bases). This CDR3 comprises 15 residues. In germline, CDR1 is SGHRS, CDR2 YFSETQ. V lost 4 bases and J 1 base, leaving 13 bases between the germline ends. The CDR3 is CASSRGGAGTDTQYF. CDR3 coding DNA: TGCGCCAGCAGCCGTGGCGGGGCGGGCACAGATACGCAGTATTTT.

This sequence joins TRBV5-1 and TRBJ1-2; possible D gene TRBD1, 6 bases. The germline V gene has CDR1 SGHRS and CDR2 YFSETQ. There are 15 residues in the CDR3. Trimming pared 0 bases from V and 3 bases from J, leaving 12 bases between. The CDR3 region has the DNA TGCGCCAGCAGCTTGGCGCCGCAGGGGTACTATGGCTACACCTTC. Translated, it gives CASSLAPQGYYGYTF.

The V gene is TRBV6-5, the J gene TRBJ2-5, with a weak D call TRBD1 (6 bases). The germline V gene encodes CDR1 MNHEY and CDR2 SVGAGI. This CDR3 has 16 residues. Trimming took off 0 bases at V and 3 bases at J, with 14 bases between the two ends. CDR3 sequence reads: CASSYSNVQGEETQYF. In DNA, the CDR3 is TGTGCCAGCAGTTACTCTAATGTACAGGGAGAAGAGACCCAGTACTTC.